This T cell receptor beta chain was obtained from a study of shared clonotypes between healthy human individuals. Study-level points and caveats: Donors were few, which limited the genetic and exposure-history diversity represented.

Germline V gene lookup returns CDR1 SGHRS and CDR2 YFSETQ. With 0 bases removed from V and 2 bases from J, the gap between germline ends came to 6 bases. The CDR3 is made up of 13 amino acids. The repertoire was sequenced with immunoSEQ multiplex PCR; TCRdb's copy has only in-frame clones and lacks some. The sample has about 480,000 clones; about 75% are singletons. A few counts support this clone. Its matching antigen is unknown. Other DNA sequences of this sample code for an identical CDR3. This sequence was found in a woman in her thirties or forties in good health. Some clones in this sample may be carry-over from other donors' samples. The sample comprised PBMCs. V and J are TRBV5-1 and TRBJ2-7; unclear D gene. This CDR3 reads CASSLERAYEQYF. In nucleotides, the CDR3 is TGCGCCAGCAGCTTGGAACGGGCCTACGAGCAGTACTTC.